These T cell receptor beta chains were read from a single sample in a study of T cell clones after liver transplantation. Data came from immunoSEQ multiplex PCR; TCRdb stores just in-frame clones and leaves some out. The repertoire has 50,000 to 70,000 clones, around three quarters of them found once; the top ten carry approximately 2.6%. Sequencing used CD4+ T cells from blood, obtained at the roughly 15-month timepoint. The source of these receptors is a human patient who received a liver transplant. Some T cells may be provided by the graft donor. Both conserved end residues are part of each CDR3. D genes are given only for firm matches. Expanded clones are given a class, and other clones once, few, many or no size at all.

V	J	size	D	DNA	CDR3
TRBV27	TRBJ1-5	.	.	TGTGCCAGCAGTTTAACGGCAGGGGGCAATCAGCCCCAGCATTTT	CASSLTAGGNQPQHF
TRBV28	TRBJ1-1	.	.	TGTGCCAGCAGTAGAGGGGGAGCGGGCAACACTGAAGCTTTCTTT	CASSRGGAGNTEAFF
TRBV11-2	TRBJ2-1	.	.	TGTGCCAGCAGCTGGCTACAGGGCGGTGAGCAGTTCTTC	CASSWLQGGEQFF
TRBV5-1	TRBJ2-1	.	TRBD2	TGCGCCAGCAGCTTGGACTCGGGAGGGTGGGATGAGCAGTTCTTC	CASSLDSGGWDEQFF
TRBV2	TRBJ2-3	.	TRBD1	TGTGCCAGCCGGAGACAGGGCCTAAGCACAGATACGCAGTATTTT	CASRRQGLSTDTQYF
TRBV29-1	TRBJ2-5	.	.	TGCAGCGTAGGGGGGTCGGGCCAAGAGACCCAGTACTTC	CSVGGSGQETQYF
TRBV6-6	TRBJ2-7	.	.	TGTGCCAGCAGTTCTCAAGGACGGGGTTACGAGCAGTACTTC	CASSSQGRGYEQYF
TRBV19	TRBJ2-3	.	TRBD2	TGTGCCAGTAGTACATGGACTAGCGGGGGCACAGATACGCAGTATTTT	CASSTWTSGGTDTQYF
TRBV5-8	TRBJ2-7	few	TRBD1	TGTGCCAGCAGCTTTACAGGGGGCTACGAGCAGTACTTC	CASSFTGGYEQYF
TRBV7-2	TRBJ1-3	once	.	TGTGCCAGCAGCTTAGCACGTCTCTCTGGAAACACCATATATTTT	CASSLARLSGNTIYF
TRBV14	TRBJ1-1	.	.	TGTGCCAGCAGCCAAGGCCACATGAACACTGAAGCTTTCTTT	CASSQGHMNTEAFF
TRBV11-3	TRBJ2-1	few	TRBD2	TGTGCCAGCAGCCCGACTAGCGGGAGCCATAACAATGAGCAGTTCTTC	CASSPTSGSHNNEQFF
TRBV5-6	TRBJ2-3	few	.	TGTGCCAGCAGCTTAAGTCAGACAAGCACAGATACGCAGTATTTT	CASSLSQTSTDTQYF
TRBV15	TRBJ1-5	.	.	TGTGCCACCAGCAGTCAGGGAAGCAATCAGCCCCAGCATTTT	CATSSQGSNQPQHF
TRBV2	TRBJ1-2	.	.	TGTGCCAGCAGTGAACAGGGAGATAACTATGGCTACACCTTC	CASSEQGDNYGYTF
TRBV9	TRBJ2-1	.	TRBD2	TGTGCCAGCAGCCCCACCGTGAGCGGGAGAGCCTACAATGAGCAGTTCTTC	CASSPTVSGRAYNEQFF
TRBV10-1	TRBJ1-6	.	.	TGCGCCAGCAGTGAGAGTCATTTAGGATCACCCCTCCACTTT	CASSESHLGSPLHF
TRBV6-1	TRBJ2-3	once	.	TGTGCCAGCAGTGAATTTTCCGGGACTAGCACAGATACGCAGTATTTT	CASSEFSGTSTDTQYF
TRBV4-3	TRBJ2-2	.	.	TGCGCCAGCAGCCAAGATTGGAGCACCGGGGAGCTGTTTTTT	CASSQDWSTGELFF
TRBV6-5	TRBJ2-5	few	TRBD2	TGTGCCAGCAATCGGGGCGGGAGTCAAGAGACCCAGTACTTC	CASNRGGSQETQYF
TRBV29-1	TRBJ1-1	.	.	TGCAGCGCCGGGGATATGAACACTGAAGCTTTCTTT	CSAGDMNTEAFF
TRBV6-1	TRBJ2-1	.	.	TGTGCCAGCAAGCGGGCCTCAAGGAACTACAATGAGCAGTTCTTC	CASKRASRNYNEQFF
TRBV25-1	TRBJ2-3	.	.	TGTGCCAGCAGCCGTACAGGCCTGGAGGCAGATACGCAGTATTTT	CASSRTGLEADTQYF
TRBV10-2	TRBJ2-1	.	TRBD2	TGCGCCAGCAGTCGTGATAGCGGGAGCAATGAGCAGTTCTTC	CASSRDSGSNEQFF
TRBV5-1	TRBJ2-5	.	.	TGCGCCAGCAGCGCGTTAGAGACCCAGTACTTC	CASSALETQYF
TRBV15	TRBJ1-1	.	.	TGTGCCACCAGCACCCTTTGGAGCGAGGGGACTGAAGCTTTCTTT	CATSTLWSEGTEAFF
TRBV19	TRBJ2-5	.	TRBD2	TGTGCCAGTCGGCTAGCGGGAGAGACCCAGTACTTC	CASRLAGETQYF
TRBV6-5	TRBJ1-1	.	.	TGTGCCAGCAGAACACAGGGTCTTCCTGAAGCTTTCTTT	CASRTQGLPEAFF
TRBV11-3	TRBJ1-1	few	.	TGTGCCAGCAGCTTAGGGGGGAACACTGAAGCTTTCTTT	CASSLGGNTEAFF
TRBV6-5	TRBJ1-6	.	.	TGTGCCAGCATGAGGGAGGGGTATAATTCACCCCTCCACTTT	CASMREGYNSPLHF
TRBV6-5	TRBJ1-4	.	.	TGTGCCAGCAGGGGAAGGGTTGCAACTAATGAAAAACTGTTTTTT	CASRGRVATNEKLFF
TRBV19	TRBJ1-1	.	.	TGTGCCAGTAGGGATCCGGGACGGAACACTGAAGCTTTCTTT	CASRDPGRNTEAFF
TRBV6-1	TRBJ2-1	.	.	TGTGCCAGCAGTGGTATGTCCCCTTCGGATGAGCAGTTCTTC	CASSGMSPSDEQFF
TRBV6-6	TRBJ1-6	.	TRBD1	TGTGCCAGCAGTTACCAACCGACAGGGGTGGGATCACCCCTCCACTTT	CASSYQPTGVGSPLHF
TRBV2	TRBJ1-2	.	.	TGTGCCAGCAGTGAAACGAAGGTGGGCTATGGCTACACCTTC	CASSETKVGYGYTF
TRBV28	TRBJ1-1	.	.	TGTGCCAGCAGTTTAGGGGGGGCGAACCCTGAAGCTTTCTTT	CASSLGGANPEAFF
TRBV28	TRBJ1-2	.	.	TGTGCCAGCAGCCCAGTCAACGTAAGGGCTGGCTACACCTTC	CASSPVNVRAGYTF
TRBV7-7	TRBJ2-4	.	.	TGTGCTAGCAGCTCTGTTAATCCCGACAAAAACATTCAGTACTTC	CASSSVNPDKNIQYF
TRBV7-6	TRBJ2-2	.	TRBD2	TGTGCCAGCAGCCGAAGCGGGGAGAACACCGGGGAGCTGTTTTTT	CASSRSGENTGELFF
TRBV2	TRBJ1-5	.	.	TGTGCCAGTAATGGGGGAACTGGGCAGCCCCAGCATTTT	CASNGGTGQPQHF
TRBV28	TRBJ1-4	.	.	TGTGCCAGCAGTTTATGGTCGACAACTAATGAAAAACTGTTTTTT	CASSLWSTTNEKLFF
TRBV2	TRBJ1-2	.	.	TGTGCCAGCAGCGACAGCCTCTATGGCTACACCTTC	CASSDSLYGYTF
TRBV30	TRBJ2-5	once	.	TGTGCCTGGACGCAGGAACAAGAGACCCAGTACTTC	CAWTQEQETQYF
TRBV5-1	TRBJ2-7	.	TRBD1	TGCGCCAGCAGCTCGACAGGGCACTACGAGCAGTACTTC	CASSSTGHYEQYF
TRBV25-1	TRBJ1-3	.	.	TGTGCCAGCAGTCCCGATCCAGGGAACACCATATATTTT	CASSPDPGNTIYF